These 25 T cell receptor beta chains share one sample of origin, sequenced in a study of blood T cell repertoires in COVID-19 (TCRdb year 2020). The library was generated by the immunoSEQ multiplex PCR assay. Here the immuneACCESS table is served through TCRdb, limited to in-frame sequences with V and J called. Missing clones are a known gap in these copies; in checked studies unresolved V genes cover under half, and the rest lacks a known reason. The sample table lists about 400,000 clones, around 88% of them with a count of one. The ten largest account for less than 9% of the sample. Sequencing was performed on peripheral blood. Every receptor here comes from a woman in her fifties or sixties with COVID-19, enrolled during active disease.

The chain is built from TRBV10-3 and TRBJ2-5; a weak D match, TRBD2 (6 bases). Per germline, CDR1 ENHRY and CDR2 SYGVKD. Trimming took off 6 bases at V and 5 bases at J, with 19 bases between the two ends. This CDR3 comprises 15 residues. CDR3 coding DNA: TGTGCCATCAGCGATCCCCTGGAGGGGCGGGAGACCCAGTACTTC. This encodes CAISDPLEGRETQYF.

V and J are TRBV5-6 and TRBJ2-7, with 9 bases that match TRBD1. V dropped 2 bases and J dropped 3; count of bases not matched to a gene: 3. The CDR3 is 14 residues long. CDR1 and CDR2 (germline): SGHDT, YYEEEE. The CDR3 loop is CASSFGTGIYEQYF. CDR3 nucleotides: TGTGCCAGCAGCTTCGGGACAGGGATCTACGAGCAGTACTTC.

CDR3 sequence: CASGFEQDYNSPLHF. CDR3 DNA: TGTGCTAGTGGTTTCGAACAGGACTATAATTCACCCCTCCACTTT. The chain joins TRBV12-5 to TRBJ1-6; a weak D match, TRBD1 (5 bases). The germline CDR1 and CDR2 sequences are LGHNT and FRNRAP. Between the trimmed V and J ends, which lost 3 bases and 3 bases, there was a span of 9 bases. The CDR3 extends over 15 amino acids.

The chain is built from TRBV9 and TRBJ2-7; D is possibly TRBD2 (5 bases). Deletions cut 0 bases from V and 6 bases from J, with 13 bases between. Germline V gene data show CDR1 as SGDLS and CDR2 as YYNGEE. The CDR3 totals 14 residues. As DNA, the CDR3 is TGTGCCAGCAGCGTAGACCGATCAGCGGCCGAGCAGTACTTC. Amino acid sequence: CASSVDRSAAEQYF.

This chain joins TRBV4-2 and TRBJ2-1, with TRBD1 identical over 8 bases. Germline CDR1 and CDR2: LGHNA and YNFKEQ. V lost 2 bases and J lost 4; bases outside the gene matches: 7. The CDR3 is made up of 16 amino acids. The CDR3 DNA reads as TGTGCCAGCAGCCAACGACTAGGGACAGGATACAATGAGCAGTTCTTC. Its translation: CASSQRLGTGYNEQFF.

CDR3 residues: CASSLFGPGGAETQYF. CDR3 DNA: TGTGCCAGCAGCCTCTTCGGACCGGGGGGCGCTGAGACCCAGTACTTC. The rearrangement uses TRBV7-2 and TRBJ2-5; D is possibly TRBD2 (7 bases). The V end was cut by 5 bases, the J end by 5 bases, with 21 bases between. The V gene's germline CDR1 is SGHTA and CDR2 FQGNSA. The CDR3 totals 16 residues.

The chain uses TRBV2 and TRBJ1-3, with no clear D. V lost 3 bases and J 0 bases, leaving 12 bases between the germline ends. Germline V CDR1 and CDR2: SNHLY, FYNNEI. The CDR3 length is 16 residues. The CDR3 DNA reads TGTGCCAGCAGTGAGACGCAGGATAGCTCTGGAAACACCATATATTTT. Translation gives CASSETQDSSGNTIYF.

This chain connects TRBV7-2 to TRBJ1-1; no reliable D call. V was trimmed by 0 bases and J by 1 base, leaving 6 bases between them. The CDR3 runs 14 residues. In germline, CDR1 is SGHTA, CDR2 FQGNSA. The CDR3 coding sequence is TGTGCCAGCAGCTTAGCAAGCTGGAACACTGAAGCTTTCTTT. It specifies CASSLASWNTEAFF.

This CDR3 is CASRGLGTTGELFF. The CDR3 region has the DNA TGCGCCAGCAGGGGACTGGGGACCACCGGGGAGCTGTTTTTT. The chain recombines TRBV5-1 with TRBJ2-2; the D gene is possibly TRBD2 (6 bases). Trimming cost V 5 bases and J 4 bases, with 12 bases left between them. Germline CDR1 and CDR2: SGHRS and YFSETQ. This CDR3 has 14 amino acids.

CDR3 in DNA: TGTGTCAGAAGCCCCTTGGGGCGGCTAAATCAGCCCCAGCATTTT. Residues: CVRSPLGRLNQPQHF. This chain joins TRBV7-5 and TRBJ1-5; the tabulated D call, TRBD1, remains unverified against the DNA. TRBV7-5 is deemed a pseudogene. The CDR3 consists of 15 residues.

CDR3 in DNA: TGTGCCAGCAGCTGGGGGCCGGGACCGTATAATGAAAAACTGTTTTTT. Amino acid sequence: CASSWGPGPYNEKLFF. This sequence joins TRBV5-6 and TRBJ1-4; TRBD1 is a possible D gene (6 bases). Germline V gene data show CDR1 as SGHDT and CDR2 as YYEEEE. The CDR3 runs to 16 residues. Trimming took 3 bases from V and 4 from J, leaving 16 bases between them. Full variable domain (rest looked up from reference TRBV5-6 and TRBJ1-4): DAGVTQSPTHLIKTRGQQVTLRCSPKSGHDTVSWYQQALGQGPQFIFQYYEEEERQRGNFPDRFSGHQFPNYSSELNVNALLLGDSALYLCASSWGPGPYNEKLFFGSGTQLSVL.

The rearrangement links TRBV5-6 to TRBJ1-6, with D unresolved. With 2 bases removed from V and 6 bases from J, the gap between germline ends came to 9 bases. CDR3 length: 14 residues. Germline-derived CDR1 and CDR2 are SGHDT and YYEEEE. The CDR3 spells CASSLVGLNSPLHF. The CDR3, as DNA: TGTGCCAGCAGCTTAGTCGGTCTTAATTCACCCCTCCACTTT.

Points on this clone: Other DNA sequences in the sample encode the same CDR3. This chain links TRBV18 with TRBJ1-1; 8 bases map to TRBD1. Looked up from germline, CDR1 is KGHSH and CDR2 is LQKENI. The CDR3 covers 13 residues. J gave up 4 bases and V 3 bases, and 1 base lay outside the gene matches. The CDR3, as DNA: TGTGCCAGCTCACCGGACAGGGCCACTGAAGCTTTCTTT. Its protein product is CASSPDRATEAFF.

The sample holds one count of this clone. The genes are TRBV6-2 or TRBV6-3 and TRBJ2-7; 8 positions agree with TRBD1. The CDR3 length is 15 residues. After removal of 6 bases from V and 3 bases from J, the junction contained 10 bases not matched to a gene. Per germline, CDR1 MNHEY and CDR2 SVGEGT. This CDR3 is CASSTTGDTDYEQYF. The CDR3 nucleotides are TGTGCCAGCAGCACGACAGGGGATACCGACTACGAGCAGTACTTC.

For this clone: The junction departs from germline at one end; a sequencing error may be responsible. This chain links TRBV2 with TRBJ1-1; perhaps TRBD1 as D (5 bases). CDR3 length equals 10 residues. CDR1 and CDR2 from the germline V gene are SNHLY and FYNNEI. This CDR3 is CATGNAEAFF. DNA for the CDR3: TGTGCCACAGGGAACGCTGAAGCTTTCTTT.

The V and J genes are TRBV24-1 and TRBJ2-7, with 7 bases matching TRBD1. This CDR3 contains 14 residues. Germline V gene sequence: CDR1 KGHDR, CDR2 SFDVKD. The V segment lost 3 bases and the J segment 3 bases; nucleotides outside the gene matches: 4. The CDR3 sequence is CATSDPRTGYEQYF. The CDR3 DNA follows: TGTGCCACCAGTGATCCGAGGACAGGCTACGAGCAGTACTTC.

The chain recombines TRBV12-5 with TRBJ2-7; D not certain. The CDR3 sequence is 14 residues long. Germline V gene data show CDR1 as LGHNT and CDR2 as FRNRAP. The V end lost 1 base, the J end lost 6 bases, and 13 bases lay between the germline ends. The CDR3 DNA sequence: TGTGCTAGTGGTTTGGCCCCTCTGAGTTCCGAGCAGTACTTC. Its translation: CASGLAPLSSEQYF.

In regard to this clone: A far larger clone differs by one base, so this is likely a read error. The chain recombines TRBV7-3 with TRBJ1-1; D is ambiguous. The CDR3 extends over 13 amino acids. Trimming left V 1 base short and J 1 base short, with 4 bases between. CDR1 SGHTA and CDR2 FQGTGA come from the germline V gene. The CDR3 loop reads CASSLRGNTEAFF. Here the CDR3 DNA reads TGTGCCAGCAGCTTAAGAGGGAACACTGAAGCTTTCTTT.

This chain uses TRBV6-4 with TRBJ2-1; 9 bases map to TRBD2. Trimming took 4 bases from V and 0 from J; bases not matched to a gene: 4. The CDR3 loop spans 16 amino acids. In germline, CDR1 is MRHNA, CDR2 SNTAGT. The CDR3, as DNA: TGTGCCAGCAGTGCTAGCGGGGCGAGCTCCTACAATGAGCAGTTCTTC. This sequence encodes CASSASGASSYNEQFF.

The chain is built from TRBV27 and TRBJ1-5; possible D gene TRBD1, 6 bases. This CDR3 has 14 amino acids. V was pared by 3 bases and J by 7 bases, with 13 bases between. Looked up from germline, CDR1 is MNHEY and CDR2 is SMNVEV (reference sequence). CDR3 region: CASSFGGAGQPQHF. The CDR3 coding sequence is TGTGCCAGCAGTTTCGGGGGGGCGGGGCAGCCCCAGCATTTT.

The V call is TRBV18, the J call TRBJ2-1; possible D gene TRBD1, 5 bases. The V gene lost 5 bases and the J gene lost 2 bases, with 13 bases spanning the gap. CDR1 KGHSH and CDR2 LQKENI come from the germline V gene. The CDR3 covers 15 residues. The CDR3 spells CASSASGYAYNEQFF. The CDR3 coding sequence is TGTGCCAGCTCAGCCTCAGGGTATGCCTACAATGAGCAGTTCTTC.

V is TRBV9 and J is TRBJ1-1, with a weak D call TRBD1 (5 bases). Trimming stripped 2 bases from V and 3 bases from J, with 11 bases between. The CDR3 totals 14 residues. Germline loops: CDR1 SGDLS, CDR2 YYNGEE. CDR3 bases: TGTGCCAGCAGCGTCGGGGGGGTTGACACTGAAGCTTTCTTT. Its translation: CASSVGGVDTEAFF.

The V call is TRBV5-1, the J call TRBJ1-1; tentatively, D is TRBD1 (5 bases). The germline V and J ends were trimmed by 0 bases and 9 bases, with 18 bases remaining between them. CDR1 and CDR2 (germline): SGHRS, YFSETQ. This CDR3 has 15 amino acids. CDR3 nucleotides: TGCGCCAGCAGCTTGGCCTCCTCAGGGAATTCGAAAGCTTTCTTT. Its translation is CASSLASSGNSKAFF. The full variable domain, its missing parts supplied by reference TRBV5-1 and TRBJ1-1, is KAGVTQTPRYLIKTRGQQVTLSCSPISGHRSVSWYQQTPGQGLQFLFEYFSETQRNKGNFPGRFSGRQFSNSRSEMNVSTLELGDSALYLCASSLASSGNSKAFFGQGTRLTVV.

The rearrangement joins TRBV9 to TRBJ1-2, with a tentative D call TRBD1 (6 bases). CDR1 is SGDLS, CDR2 YYNGEE, per germline. The CDR3 contains 15 residues. Between the trimmed V and J ends, which lost 0 bases and 7 bases, there was a span of 16 bases. The DNA of the CDR3 is TGTGCCAGCAGCGTAGGTGGGGGCGGTCTGGGTGGCTACACCTTC. This codes for CASSVGGGGLGGYTF.

The chain links TRBV5-1 to TRBJ2-1, with TRBD1 identical over 7 bases. The ends lost 2 bases at V and 5 bases at J; junction bases unmatched: 4. The CDR3 loop spans 14 amino acids. Germline CDR1 reads SGHRS; CDR2 reads YFSETQ. CDR3 amino acids: CASSLTGAHNEQFF. In DNA form, the CDR3 reads TGCGCCAGCAGCTTAACAGGGGCCCACAATGAGCAGTTCTTC. Using reference TRBV5-1 and TRBJ2-1 for the parts outside the CDR3, the full variable domain is KAGVTQTPRYLIKTRGQQVTLSCSPISGHRSVSWYQQTPGQGLQFLFEYFSETQRNKGNFPGRFSGRQFSNSRSEMNVSTLELGDSALYLCASSLTGAHNEQFFGPGTRLTVL.